This TCR beta chain comes out of a study of radiotherapy plus CTLA-4 blockade in lung cancer. Per germline, CDR1 SGHRS and CDR2 YFSETQ. This CDR3 spans 11 amino acids. With 4 bases removed from V and 6 bases from J, the gap between germline ends came to 8 bases. Whole-study findings and limits: The authors reported that early blood T cell clone dynamics, with interferon-beta, best predicted response. Radiotherapy was combined with ipilimumab, and tumor-derived TCR clones then expanded in blood.

Assay: immunoSEQ multiplex PCR; the TCRdb copy retains only in-frame clones and omits some. Among 55,000 to 65,000 clones, about three quarters were seen once, and the ten largest hold around 3.7%. On this clone: The antigen remains undetermined.

The sequence came from a human donor with non-small cell lung cancer who had a partial response to radiotherapy plus ipilimumab. This material consisted of peripheral blood, taken from a patient treated with radiotherapy plus ipilimumab. The V and J genes are TRBV5-1 and TRBJ2-7, with D hard to call. The DNA for the CDR3 is TGCGCCAGCAGCCTGGATCTCGAGCAGTACTTC. It encodes CASSLDLEQYF.